This is a list of T cell receptor beta chains from one sample in a study of T cells in Graves' hyperthyroidism and ophthalmopathy. Using its own MiXCR run on the multiplex PCR reads, TCRdb lists one record per CDR3 protein. Counted here are a few hundred thousand distinct CDR3 sequences, 15% to 20% occurring once; the ten biggest clones make up approximately 4%. Sequencing used blood. The receptor set was obtained from a woman aged 18-29 years with Graves' hyperthyroidism. CDR3s include the opening cysteine and the closing phenylalanine or tryptophan. A D gene is named only where the DNA matches it firmly. Size values are once, few and many counts, or a class for expanded clones, and some rows have none.

size: -
J: TRBJ2-2
D: TRBD2
V: TRBV4-1
length: 15
CDR3: CASSQDLADTGELFF
DNA: TGCGCCAGCAGCCAAGATCTAGCGGACACCGGGGAGCTGTTTTTT

size: many
J: TRBJ2-5
D: -
V: TRBV9
length: 14
CDR3: CASSATRLEETQYF
DNA: TGTGCCAGCAGCGCGACCCGTCTCGAGGAGACCCAGTACTTC

size: few
J: TRBJ2-5
D: -
V: TRBV10-1
length: 13
CDR3: CASSEDGQETQYF
DNA: TGCGCCAGCAGTGAAGACGGGCAGGAGACCCAGTACTTC

size: many
J: TRBJ1-2
D: -
V: TRBV10-2
length: 15
CDR3: CASRKGHLQFYGYTF
DNA: TGCGCCAGCCGCAAAGGACACCTACAATTCTATGGCTACACCTTC

size: -
J: TRBJ1-2
D: -
V: TRBV6-2/TRBV6-3
length: 12
CDR3: CASSYNDYGYTF
DNA: TGTGCCAGCAGTTATAACGACTATGGCTACACCTTC

size: many
J: TRBJ2-2
D: -
V: TRBV12-5
length: 19
CDR3: CASGLDNSGGIHFRGELFF
DNA: TGTGCTAGTGGTTTGGACAACTCAGGGGGGATCCATTTCCGCGGGGAGCTGTTTTTT

size: many
J: TRBJ2-5
D: -
V: TRBV6-5
length: 11
CDR3: CASSDEETQYF
DNA: TGTGCCAGCAGTGATGAAGAGACCCAGTACTTC

size: many
J: TRBJ2-7
D: TRBD1
V: TRBV6-5
length: 14
CDR3: CASFDRGLTYEQYF
DNA: TGTGCCAGCTTCGACAGGGGACTGACTTACGAGCAGTACTTC

size: many
J: TRBJ1-2
D: TRBD1
V: TRBV7-9
length: 14
CDR3: CASRDSGQGRSYTF
DNA: TGTGCCAGCAGGGATTCGGGACAGGGGAGGAGCTACACCTTC

size: -
J: TRBJ1-5
D: -
V: TRBV12-5
length: 15
CDR3: CASGLSIHSNQPQHF
DNA: TGTGCTAGTGGTTTGAGCATCCATAGCAATCAGCCCCAGCATTTT

size: -
J: TRBJ1-3
D: -
V: TRBV30
length: 13
CDR3: CAWRHLSGNTIYF
DNA: TGTGCCTGGAGACATCTCTCTGGAAACACCATATATTTT

size: many
J: TRBJ2-7
D: -
V: TRBV6-5
length: 13
CDR3: CASIPPGRHEQYF
DNA: TGTGCCAGCATTCCCCCCGGCCGCCACGAGCAGTACTTC

size: many
J: TRBJ2-5
D: -
V: TRBV2
length: 16
CDR3: CASSEWGGPQQETQYF
DNA: TGTGCCAGCAGTGAATGGGGGGGGCCGCAACAAGAGACCCAGTACTTC

size: many
J: TRBJ1-2
D: TRBD1
V: TRBV29-1
length: 12
CDR3: CSVDRGGYGYTF
DNA: TGCAGCGTCGACAGGGGTGGCTATGGCTACACCTTC

size: few
J: TRBJ2-5
D: TRBD2
V: TRBV6-1
length: 15
CDR3: CASSEDSGGAKTQYF
DNA: TGTGCCAGCAGTGAAGATAGCGGGGGGGCCAAGACCCAGTACTTC

size: few
J: TRBJ2-5
D: -
V: TRBV11-1
length: 11
CDR3: CASSQDETQYF
DNA: TGTGCCAGCAGCCAGGATGAGACCCAGTACTTC

size: many
J: TRBJ2-5
D: -
V: TRBV12-3/TRBV12-4
length: 13
CDR3: CASSPGAPGAQYF
DNA: TGTGCCAGCAGTCCCGGGGCCCCGGGGGCCCAGTACTTC

size: many
J: TRBJ2-2
D: -
V: TRBV12-3/TRBV12-4
length: 15
CDR3: CASTSPSLNTGELFF
DNA: TGTGCCAGCACTTCCCCAAGTCTGAACACCGGGGAGCTGTTTTTT

size: many
J: TRBJ1-1
D: -
V: TRBV5-1
length: 11
CDR3: CASNGPGEAFF
DNA: TGCGCCAGCAATGGGCCGGGTGAAGCTTTCTTT

size: many
J: TRBJ2-5
D: TRBD2
V: TRBV29-1
length: 15
CDR3: CSVAGTSGGMETQYF
DNA: TGCAGCGTTGCTGGGACTAGCGGGGGAATGGAGACCCAGTACTTC

size: many
J: TRBJ1-2
D: -
V: TRBV6-1
length: 16
CDR3: CASSEVIGRSAYGYTF
DNA: TGTGCCAGCAGTGAAGTAATTGGCAGATCCGCCTATGGCTACACCTTC

size: many
J: TRBJ1-2
D: -
V: TRBV7-9
length: 13
CDR3: CASSPGGSSGYTF
DNA: TGTGCCAGCAGCCCTGGGGGGTCGTCTGGCTACACCTTC

size: few
J: TRBJ2-7
D: TRBD2
V: TRBV2
length: 14
CDR3: CASSEALGGNEQYF
DNA: TGTGCCAGCAGTGAAGCGCTGGGGGGGAACGAGCAGTACTTC

size: many
J: TRBJ2-2
D: TRBD2
V: TRBV13
length: 18
CDR3: CASSKTTSGGANTGELFF
DNA: TGTGCCAGCAGTAAAACAACTAGCGGGGGGGCCAACACCGGGGAGCTGTTTTTT

size: many
J: TRBJ1-1
D: -
V: TRBV10-1
length: 14
CDR3: CASSEGGRNTEAFF
DNA: TGCGCCAGCAGTGAGGGAGGCCGGAACACTGAAGCTTTCTTT

size: many
J: TRBJ2-2
D: -
V: TRBV6-1
length: 16
CDR3: CASTRSSKGGGGELFF
DNA: TGTGCCAGCACGAGAAGTTCAAAGGGAGGGGGCGGGGAGCTGTTTTTT

size: -
J: TRBJ1-3
D: -
V: TRBV25-1
length: 16
CDR3: CASSEWSAGKGNTIYF
DNA: TGTGCCAGCAGTGAATGGTCCGCAGGGAAAGGAAACACCATATATTTT

size: many
J: TRBJ2-2
D: TRBD1
V: TRBV12-3/TRBV12-4
length: 15
CDR3: CASSPQQGVSGELFF
DNA: TGTGCCAGCAGTCCTCAGCAGGGGGTTAGCGGGGAGCTGTTTTTT

size: few
J: TRBJ2-4
D: -
V: TRBV30
length: 13
CDR3: CAWGYWAKNIKYF
DNA: TGTGCCTGGGGGTACTGGGCCAAAAACATTAAGTACTTC

size: many
J: TRBJ1-3
D: -
V: TRBV11-3
length: 17
CDR3: CASSLGPGLIFGNTIYF
DNA: TGTGCCAGCAGCTTAGGCCCAGGGCTCATATTCGGAAACACCATATATTTT

size: many
J: TRBJ2-7
D: -
V: TRBV28
length: 18
CDR3: CASSFPVRLGVPAYEQYF
DNA: TGTGCCAGCAGTTTTCCTGTCCGACTCGGCGTCCCTGCCTACGAGCAGTACTTC

size: many
J: TRBJ2-5
D: -
V: TRBV20-1
length: 13
CDR3: CSARDHGRETQYF
DNA: TGCAGTGCTAGAGATCACGGAAGGGAGACCCAGTACTTC

size: few
J: TRBJ2-5
D: -
V: TRBV30
length: 12
CDR3: CASTGFYETQYF
DNA: TGTGCCTCTACAGGGTTTTATGAGACCCAGTACTTC

size: few
J: TRBJ2-3
D: -
V: TRBV10-3
length: 14
CDR3: CATQGGRETDTQYF
DNA: TGTGCCACCCAGGGGGGCAGGGAGACAGATACGCAGTATTTT

size: many
J: TRBJ2-7
D: -
V: TRBV7-8
length: 14
CDR3: CASSIETGRDEQYF
DNA: TGTGCCAGCAGCATCGAGACAGGGAGGGACGAGCAGTACTTC

size: many
J: TRBJ1-5
D: -
V: TRBV28
length: 14
CDR3: CASNLEIEYQPQHF
DNA: TGTGCCAGCAACTTGGAGATAGAATATCAGCCCCAGCATTTT

size: many
J: TRBJ1-2
D: TRBD1
V: TRBV20-1
length: 13
CDR3: CSAGDTGGDGYTF
DNA: TGCAGTGCTGGGGATACAGGGGGCGATGGCTACACCTTC

size: -
J: TRBJ2-7
D: TRBD2
V: TRBV11-1
length: 16
CDR3: CASSFSGDPQRYEQYF
DNA: TGTGCCAGCAGCTTCAGCGGGGATCCACAAAGATACGAGCAGTACTTC

size: -
J: TRBJ1-2
D: -
V: TRBV6-1
length: 15
CDR3: CASSDTGSLGYGYTF
DNA: TGTGCCAGCAGTGACACAGGGTCCCTTGGATATGGCTACACCTTC

size: few
J: TRBJ1-1
D: -
V: TRBV6-5
length: 14
CDR3: CASSSPGEITEAFF
DNA: TGTGCCAGCAGTTCCCCGGGGGAAATTACTGAAGCTTTCTTT

size: few
J: TRBJ2-6
D: -
V: TRBV18
length: 14
CDR3: CASSAALRANVLTF
DNA: TGTGCCAGCTCAGCTGCTCTAAGGGCCAACGTCCTGACTTTC

size: -
J: TRBJ2-2
D: TRBD2
V: TRBV20-1
length: 13
CDR3: CSARLTSGGELFF
DNA: TGCAGTGCTCGACTGACTAGCGGCGGGGAGCTGTTTTTT

size: many
J: TRBJ2-7
D: -
V: TRBV20-1
length: 15
CDR3: CSALPIGGSSYEQYF
DNA: TGCAGTGCTCTCCCAATTGGGGGGAGCTCCTACGAGCAGTACTTC

size: -
J: TRBJ1-1
D: -
V: TRBV6-2/TRBV6-3
length: 15
CDR3: CASSNRVVRATEAFF
DNA: TGTGCCAGCAGTAACAGGGTGGTGCGAGCCACTGAAGCTTTCTTT

size: many
J: TRBJ1-1
D: TRBD1
V: TRBV2
length: 16
CDR3: CASSRGQGATHTEAFF
DNA: TGTGCCAGCAGCCGGGGACAGGGGGCGACGCACACTGAAGCTTTCTTT

size: many
J: TRBJ2-7
D: TRBD1
V: TRBV7-8
length: 16
CDR3: CASSFPRDRVSYEQYF
DNA: TGTGCCAGCAGCTTCCCACGGGACAGGGTTTCCTACGAGCAGTACTTC

size: many
J: TRBJ2-7
D: -
V: TRBV7-2
length: 14
CDR3: CASSLAPSSYEQYF
DNA: TGTGCCAGCAGCTTAGCGCCCAGCTCCTACGAGCAGTACTTC

size: many
J: TRBJ1-1
D: TRBD1
V: TRBV9
length: 15
CDR3: CASSVEGAADTEAFF
DNA: TGTGCCAGCAGCGTGGAGGGGGCGGCGGACACTGAAGCTTTCTTT

size: -
J: TRBJ2-4
D: -
V: TRBV7-2
length: 17
CDR3: CASSRTARGLAKNIQYF
DNA: TGTGCCAGCAGCCGAACGGCTCGGGGGTTAGCCAAAAACATTCAGTACTTC

size: many
J: TRBJ1-1
D: -
V: TRBV29-1
length: 11
CDR3: CSVETSTGAFF
DNA: TGCAGCGTTGAGACCTCTACGGGAGCTTTCTTT

size: many
J: TRBJ1-2
D: TRBD1
V: TRBV27
length: 16
CDR3: CASSLKTGGYDYGYTF
DNA: TGTGCCAGCAGTTTAAAGACAGGGGGGTACGACTATGGCTACACCTTC